Reported below is one T cell receptor beta chain. This clonotype qualifies as medium-sized (0.01 to 0.1%). Its target antigen remains unknown. Base qualities were left out, and no much larger clone turns up one base away. This specimen belongs to a study. V trim: 4 bases; J trim: 4 bases; unmatched bases: 7. The germline V gene gives CDR1 as SGHTA and CDR2 as FQGNSA. Taken from cysteine to phenylalanine, the CDR3 has 16 residues. The read is trimmed to its CDR3 DNA, 48 bases read in frame from base 1. Sequencing used an Illumina MiSeq. TCRdb reworked the public reads: Q25 trimming with fastp, MiXCR clone assembly, productive beta chains retained. Each entry merges the rows of one CDR3 protein and shows their most common DNA and genes. The sample table lists roughly 4,500 distinct CDR3 sequences, roughly 8.3% of them with a count of one. Roughly 8.4% of the sample rests with the top ten.

The sample comprised CD4+ T cells from synovial fluid. The sequence joins TRBV7-2 to TRBJ1-1, and 12 bases in between align with TRBD1. The receptor's source is a human donor with rheumatoid arthritis. The CDR3 protein: CASSSPGTGGSTEAFF. The DNA sequence is given as TGTGCCAGCAGCTCCCCAGGGACAGGGGGCTCCACTGAAGCTTTCTTT.